The source of this T cell receptor (beta chain) is a study of CD8+ T cells in alopecia areata. Specified treatment: oral pan-JAK inhibitor, 5-10 mg twice daily. TCR sequencing used cDNA made by reverse transcription of extracted RNA. The repertoire was sequenced with immunoSEQ multiplex PCR; TCRdb's copy has only in-frame clones and lacks some. The table has 210,000 or so clones, approximately 72% seen once. V gave up 0 bases and J gave up 9 bases; unmatched junction bases: 5. The V gene's germline CDR1 is SGHRS and CDR2 YFSETQ. The CDR3 covers 15 residues. The specimen was CD4+ T cells sorted from blood, collected at week 44, from a patient treated with tofacitinib. The source is a human donor with alopecia areata. V usage is TRBV5-1 and J usage is TRBJ1-4; 10 bases align to TRBD1. The CDR3 sequence: CASSLGSGQGQKLFF. The CDR3 DNA sequence: TGCGCCAGCAGCTTGGGATCGGGACAGGGGCAAAAACTGTTTTTT. The full variable domain, completed using reference TRBV5-1 and TRBJ1-4, is KAGVTQTPRYLIKTRGQQVTLSCSPISGHRSVSWYQQTPGQGLQFLFEYFSETQRNKGNFPGRFSGRQFSNSRSEMNVSTLELGDSALYLCASSLGSGQGQKLFFGSGTQLSVL.